This TCR beta chain was sequenced for a study of cytomegalovirus exposure and HLA in healthy donors. General study results and limits: Data from an earlier analysis indicated that most TCR beta V segments were productive either about 87% or about 30% of the time.

This clone was found a few times. The antigen is undetermined. The PCR employed 60 Vbeta primers together with 13 Jbeta primers. The assay was immunoSEQ multiplex PCR, and TCRdb's table has in-frame clones only and misses some. The sample includes approximately 130,000 clones, 76% of them seen just once. V was trimmed by 4 bases and J by 8 bases, leaving 14 bases between them. Germline lookup yields CDR1 MNHEY and CDR2 SVGAGI. CDR3 length: 13 residues. Sequenced material: PBMCs. The J gene is TRBJ1-2, the V gene TRBV6-5; possibly TRBD1 for D (6 bases). The source is a female donor in good health and CMV-seropositive. The CDR3 nucleotides are TGTGCCAGCAGTTCCACGGACAGTCCCGGCTACACCTTC. It translates to CASSSTDSPGYTF.